These T cell receptor beta chains were read from a single sample in a study of PD-1 blockade in classical Hodgkin lymphoma. Sequencing used immunoSEQ multiplex PCR; TCRdb keeps in-frame clones, though not all of them. The sample has about 36,000 clones, more than 65% seen once. Material: peripheral blood mononuclear cells (PBMCs), obtained before the second cycle of nivolumab. The origin of the receptors is a human donor with classical Hodgkin lymphoma. Both conserved end residues are part of each CDR3. The D gene is left open where the match is weak. Not every row has a clone size; where given, it reads once, few, many or a size class.

>TRBV18|TRBJ2-5|few|NA
TGTGCCAGCTCACCGGTCCGTCCCAGGAGCGGAAAATCACAAGAGACCCAGTACTTC
CASSPVRPRSGKSQETQYF
>TRBV12-5|TRBJ2-7|NA|NA
TGTGCTAGTGGTCCCGGAACTGTCGCCTACGAGCAGTACTTC
CASGPGTVAYEQYF
>TRBV11-2|TRBJ2-5|NA|NA
TGTGCCAGCAGCTTAGATAGGCTAGCCTGGGAGACCCAGTACTTC
CASSLDRLAWETQYF
>TRBV11-3|TRBJ2-7|NA|NA
TGTGCCAGCAGCTTAGGATTGGCCCGGTTCGGGGACTCCTACGAGCAGTACTTC
CASSLGLARFGDSYEQYF
>TRBV2|TRBJ1-5|NA|NA
TGTGCCAGCAGGCAGGGTGAGCATCAGCCCCAGCATTTT
CASRQGEHQPQHF
>TRBV7-7|TRBJ2-5|NA|TRBD2
TGTGCCAGCAGCAAGAATAGCGGGGGGTACCAAGAGACCCAGTACTTC
CASSKNSGGYQETQYF
>TRBV5-6|TRBJ2-2|NA|NA
TGTGCCAGCAGCCCTCAGCGGCTGAACACCGGGGAGCTGTTTTTT
CASSPQRLNTGELFF
>TRBV5-1|TRBJ1-1|NA|TRBD1
TGCGCCAGCAGCGTGGGACAGGCCCCTATGAACACTGAAGCTTTCTTT
CASSVGQAPMNTEAFF
>TRBV18|TRBJ1-3|NA|NA
TGTGCCAGCTCACGGGAAGGAAACACCATATATTTT
CASSREGNTIYF
>TRBV10-3|TRBJ1-2|NA|TRBD1
TGTGCCATCAGTGAGTCGAGGGACAGGAACATCGGGTCTAACTATGGCTACACCTTC
CAISESRDRNIGSNYGYTF
>TRBV5-4|TRBJ2-3|few|TRBD2
TGTGCCAGCAGCCTTACTAGCGGGAGGACGGATACGCAGTATTTT
CASSLTSGRTDTQYF
>TRBV7-9|TRBJ1-2|NA|NA
TGTGCCAGCAGCCCCCCGGACAGCCCCTATGGCTACACCTTC
CASSPPDSPYGYTF
>TRBV6-6|TRBJ1-4|NA|NA
TGTGCCAGCAGGGAAGACAGGTTCAACTATTTT
CASREDRFNYF
>TRBV2|TRBJ2-1|NA|TRBD1
TGTGCCAGCAGTGGGGACAGAAGCTACAATGAGCAGTTCTTC
CASSGDRSYNEQFF
>TRBV6-1|TRBJ2-7|NA|TRBD2
TGTGCCAGCAGTGGGGCCCCGGGACTAGCGGGAGCCCGCTCCTACGAGCAGTACTTC
CASSGAPGLAGARSYEQYF
>TRBV7-3|TRBJ2-1|once|TRBD1
TGTGCCAGCAGCTCCCAACCGGCAGGGGGCGAGCAGTTCTTC
CASSSQPAGGEQFF
>TRBV5-6|TRBJ1-1|NA|TRBD1
TGTGCCAGCAACCGACAGGGAGGGATTTTGAACACTGAAGCTTTCTTT
CASNRQGGILNTEAFF
>TRBV6-5|TRBJ1-6|NA|NA
TGTGCCAGCAGCCCAGGGGCAGCATCACCCCTCCACTTT
CASSPGAASPLHF
>TRBV27|TRBJ1-6|NA|NA
TGTGCCAGCAGTTCCTCCGGGCTACAAGAAAATTCACCCCTCCACTTT
CASSSSGLQENSPLHF
>TRBV7-8|TRBJ2-7|NA|TRBD2
TGTGCCAGCAGCTTGACTAGCGGGAGGGCCGTTGGCTACGAGCAGTACTTC
CASSLTSGRAVGYEQYF
>TRBV6-5|TRBJ1-1|NA|NA
TGTGCCAGCCCTCGACAATCGAACACTGAAGCTTTCTTT
CASPRQSNTEAFF
>TRBV28|TRBJ2-3|NA|NA
TGTGCCAGCAGAACGGGTAGCGATACGCAGTATTTT
CASRTGSDTQYF
>TRBV6-7|TRBJ1-3|NA|NA
TGTGCCAGCCCCACAGGAAGCTCTGGAAACACCATATATTTT
CASPTGSSGNTIYF
>TRBV28|TRBJ2-7|NA|NA
TGTGCCAGTATCTCCGGGACAAGGCACTCGGAGCAGTACTTC
CASISGTRHSEQYF
>TRBV7-8|TRBJ2-7|NA|NA
TGTGCCAGCAGCTTAGTCGCGGAGTCCTACGAGCAGTACTTC
CASSLVAESYEQYF
>TRBV18|TRBJ2-2|NA|NA
TGTGCCAGCTCACCGCCCGGGACTGTGAGGACCGGGGAGCTGTTTTTT
CASSPPGTVRTGELFF
>TRBV5-1|TRBJ1-2|NA|TRBD1
TGCGCCAGCGGCTCTGGGACAGCCTTTCGAGGCTACACCTTC
CASGSGTAFRGYTF
>TRBV19|TRBJ1-1|NA|NA
TGTGCCAGTAAGGGTTGGGGTGCTGAGGAAGCTTTCTTT
CASKGWGAEEAFF
>TRBV14|TRBJ2-1|NA|NA
TGTGCCAGCAGCCAGTATCAGGGTCTCAGCTCCTACAATGAGCAGTTCTTC
CASSQYQGLSSYNEQFF
>TRBV7-9|TRBJ2-1|few|TRBD2
TGTGCCAGCAGCTTAGAGCTAGCGGGGTTAAACAATGAGCAGTTCTTC
CASSLELAGLNNEQFF
>TRBV4-2|TRBJ2-7|NA|NA
TGTGCCAGCAGCCAAGATCGGGGGAACTCCTACGAGCAGTACTTC
CASSQDRGNSYEQYF
>TRBV10-3|TRBJ1-5|NA|NA
TGTGCCTCCTCCGGGCAGCCTAATCAGCCCCAGCATTTT
CASSGQPNQPQHF
>TRBV4-3|TRBJ2-2|NA|TRBD2
TGCGCCAGCAGCCAATTCCGGGGGGCGAACACCGGGGAGCTGTTTTTT
CASSQFRGANTGELFF
>TRBV5-1|TRBJ1-3|once|NA
TGCGCCAGCAGCTTGGTGGGGGGAACTGGAAACACCATATATTTT
CASSLVGGTGNTIYF
>TRBV5-6|TRBJ1-1|NA|TRBD1
TGTGCCAGCAGCCGCCTGACAGGGACCCACGCTGAAGCTTTCTTT
CASSRLTGTHAEAFF
>TRBV6-6|TRBJ2-1|NA|NA
TGTGCCAGCAGTCTTGGACTGGCGGGTGAGCAGTTCTTC
CASSLGLAGEQFF
>TRBV5-1|TRBJ1-2|NA|NA
TGCGCCAGCAGCTCGCGGGACGAGGGGGTTTACACCTTC
CASSSRDEGVYTF
>TRBV2|TRBJ2-1|NA|NA
TGTGCCAGCAGTTACACAAATGAGCAGTTCTTC
CASSYTNEQFF
>TRBV5-1|TRBJ1-4|few|NA
TGCGCCAGCAGCGGGGGAGGTGAAAAACTGTTTTTT
CASSGGGEKLFF